The 16 T cell receptor beta chains given below trace back to one sample, sequenced in a study of shared clonotypes between healthy human individuals. Libraries were prepared by immunoSEQ multiplex PCR; TCRdb keeps only in-frame clonotypes and omits some of them. The sample contains approximately 2.4 million clones, under 97% of which appear only once. Sequences were obtained from naive CD4+ T cells sorted from blood. Subset indicated: CD45RA+ positively selected. The origin of the receptors is a man aged 18 to 30 in good health.

The chain joins TRBV10-3 to TRBJ2-1; 7 positions agree with TRBD1. This CDR3 contains 13 residues. Germline V gene lookup returns CDR1 ENHRY and CDR2 SYGVKD. With V trimmed by 10 bases and J by 3 bases, 6 bases remained unmatched. CDR3 nucleotides: TGTGCCACCGGGACAGAAAACTACAATGAGCAGTTCTTC. Its protein is CATGTENYNEQFF.

The chain uses TRBV7-2 and TRBJ1-6; TRBD1 matches 7 bases. The CDR3 totals 19 residues. CDR1 and CDR2 (germline): SGHTA, FQGNSA. Trimming cost V 5 bases and J 5 bases; bases outside gene matches: 18. In nucleotides, the CDR3 is TGTGCCAGCAGCGGTAGCCTACCTGACAGGGTTGATCATAATTCACCCCTCCACTTT. Translating gives CASSGSLPDRVDHNSPLHF.

With respect to this clone: At the DNA level, this CDR3 is encoded by other sequences in the same sample as well. V is TRBV18 and J is TRBJ1-2; D is undetermined. Deletions cut 6 bases from V and 5 bases from J, with 16 bases between. This CDR3 has 14 residues. The germline gives CDR1 KGHSH, CDR2 LQKENI. CDR3 in amino acids: CASSPNQGGYGYTF. The CDR3 region has the DNA TGTGCCAGCTCCCCTAACCAAGGAGGTTATGGCTACACCTTC.

The chain recombines TRBV5-6 with TRBJ1-2; 7 bases align to TRBD1. Germline values: CDR1 SGHDT, CDR2 YYEEEE. Trimming took 0 bases from V and 6 from J; bases not matched to a gene: 5. This CDR3 comprises 14 residues. This CDR3 is CASSLGLDRDGYTF. The CDR3 DNA reads TGTGCCAGCAGCTTGGGCCTAGACAGGGATGGCTACACCTTC.

The V and J genes are TRBV10-3 and TRBJ2-3, with 12 bases that match TRBD2. Trimming took 5 bases from V and 0 from J; bases not matched to a gene: 6. This CDR3 is 17 amino acids long. The V gene's germline CDR1 is ENHRY and CDR2 SYGVKD. The CDR3 here is CAISPPGLAGSTDTQYF. CDR3 sequence (DNA): TGTGCCATCAGTCCCCCCGGACTAGCGGGGAGCACAGATACGCAGTATTTT.

This chain uses TRBV7-9 with TRBJ2-1, with 8 bases identical to TRBD2. CDR1 and CDR2 from the germline V gene are SEHNR and FQNEAQ (reference sequence). V lost 7 bases and J lost 6; bases outside the gene matches: 11. The CDR3 runs 15 residues. This CDR3 is CASTIGGGRANEQFF. In nucleotides, the CDR3 is TGTGCCAGCACCATCGGCGGGGGGCGAGCCAATGAGCAGTTCTTC.

V usage is TRBV5-3 and J usage is TRBJ2-7; D possibly corresponds to TRBD1 (6 bases). TRBV5-3 falls under the ORF class, with uncertain function. V shed 4 bases and J shed 10 bases, with 15 bases lying between them. CDR3 size: 12 residues. CDR3 nucleotide sequence: TGTGCCAGAAGCGGGCTCAGGGGAGCCCAGTACTTC. This codes for CARSGLRGAQYF.

Written as DNA, the CDR3 is TGTGCCAGCAGCCCTGGGAGGGGCCGAACCTACGAGCAGTACTTC. Its translation: CASSPGRGRTYEQYF. The gene calls are TRBV7-2 and TRBJ2-7; 7 bases agree with TRBD2. V was pared by 5 bases and J by 2 bases, with 9 bases of the junction left unmatched. CDR1 is SGHTA and CDR2 is FQGNSA in the germline V gene. This CDR3 comprises 15 residues.

The chain joins TRBV6-1 to TRBJ1-6; no firm D call. This CDR3 spans 14 amino acids. V lost 2 bases and J 8 bases, leaving 10 bases between the germline ends. From germline, CDR1 is MNHNS and CDR2 SASEGT. In DNA form, the CDR3 reads TGTGCCAGCAGTGAACCGGGAAGGTATTCACCCCTCCACTTT. It yields the protein CASSEPGRYSPLHF.

This sequence joins TRBV28 and TRBJ1-1, with 9 bases that match TRBD1. The CDR3 extends over 16 amino acids. Germline lookup yields CDR1 MDHEN and CDR2 SYDVKM. V lost 7 bases, J lost 1 base, and 10 bases stayed unmatched. The CDR3 DNA is TGTGCCAGCATCCGGATACCGGGACAGGGGAACACTGAAGCTTTCTTT. This codes for CASIRIPGQGNTEAFF.

There are a few counts of this clone. Other DNA sequences in the same sample also yield this CDR3. The chain recombines TRBV19 with TRBJ2-7; perhaps TRBD1 as D (6 bases). This CDR3 has 14 amino acids. Trimming pared 4 bases from V and 0 bases from J, leaving 10 bases between. The germline gives CDR1 LNHDA, CDR2 SQIVND (reference sequence). CDR3 sequence: CASSRQVSSYEQYF. The CDR3 DNA is TGTGCCAGTAGTAGACAGGTTAGCTCCTACGAGCAGTACTTC. Combining the CDR3 with reference TRBV19 and TRBJ2-7 gives the whole variable domain DGGITQSPKYLFRKEGQNVTLSCEQNLNHDAMYWYRQDPGQGLRLIYYSQIVNDFQKGDIAEGYSVSREKKESFPLTVTSAQKNPTAFYLCASSRQVSSYEQYFGPGTRLTVT.

The chain recombines TRBV29-1 with TRBJ2-5; the match to TRBD1 covers 8 bases. The CDR3 length is 13 residues. From germline, CDR1 is SQVTM and CDR2 ANQGSEA. V shed 4 bases, J shed 5 bases, and the junction held 6 bases outside the gene matches. The DNA for the CDR3 is TGCAGCGTTGGCGCAGGGGGCACGGAGACCCAGTACTTC. Its protein product is CSVGAGGTETQYF.

This CDR3 is CASGGQGPSGYTF. The CDR3 DNA reads as TGTGCCAGCGGGGGACAGGGGCCAAGTGGCTACACCTTC. The chain carries TRBV2 and TRBJ1-2; 10 bases are a match to TRBD1. With V trimmed by 8 bases and J by 7 bases, 7 bases remained unmatched. CDR1 and CDR2 from the germline V gene are SNHLY and FYNNEI. The CDR3 spans 13 residues. Based on the CDR3 plus reference TRBV2 and TRBJ1-2, the full variable domain is EPEVTQTPSHQVTQMGQEVILRCVPISNHLYFYWYRQILGQKVEFLVSFYNNEISEKSEIFDDQFSVERPDGSNFTLKIRSTKLEDSAMYFCASGGQGPSGYTFGSGTRLTVV.

In the case of this clone: Other DNA sequences from this sample encode an identical CDR3 as well. This chain links TRBV18 with TRBJ1-1; the match to TRBD1 covers 7 bases. The V gene's germline CDR1 is KGHSH and CDR2 LQKENI. The CDR3 consists of 13 residues. V lost 5 bases to trimming and J lost 1 base; unmatched junction nucleotides: 1. The CDR3 region has the DNA TGTGCCAGCTCATGGGACAGGAACACTGAAGCTTTCTTT. This codes for CASSWDRNTEAFF.

This chain links TRBV5-1 with TRBJ2-3; the D is unclear. There are 14 residues in the CDR3. With 0 bases removed from V and 2 bases from J, the gap between germline ends came to 7 bases. CDR1 is SGHRS and CDR2 is YFSETQ in the germline V gene. The CDR3 coding sequence is TGCGCCAGCAGCTTGGGGTCGGCCACAGATACGCAGTATTTT. Encoded protein: CASSLGSATDTQYF.

The CDR3 is CAISPGLAVTDTQYF. CDR3 coding DNA: TGTGCCATCAGCCCCGGACTAGCGGTCACAGATACGCAGTATTTT. The rearrangement links TRBV10-3 to TRBJ2-3; 10 bases match TRBD2. The CDR3 is made up of 15 amino acids. J lost 2 bases, V lost 6 bases, and 5 bases had no gene match. Germline V gene data show CDR1 as ENHRY and CDR2 as SYGVKD.